Below, one TCR beta chain is given with its context. This CDR3 comprises 12 residues. With 4 bases removed from V and 9 bases from J, the gap between germline ends came to 10 bases. The assay was immunoSEQ multiplex PCR, and TCRdb's table has in-frame clones only and misses some. The sample carries roughly 250,000 clones, roughly 90% recorded once. This record belongs to a study of blood T cell repertoires in COVID-19. The chain combines TRBV12-3 or TRBV12-4 with TRBJ1-5; D may be TRBD1 (5 bases). This TCR was sampled from a man in his forties who had recovered from COVID-19. The source material was PBMCs or T cells enriched from blood (not recorded which). As DNA, the CDR3 is TGTGCCAGCAGTTCCCCGGGGGGGCCCCAGCATTTT. As protein: CASSSPGGPQHF.